The entry below describes one TCR beta chain. The antigen remains undetermined. Sequencing used immunoSEQ multiplex PCR; TCRdb keeps in-frame clones, though not all of them. The sample contains some 90,000 clones, 85% to 95% of which appear only once. The data originate from a study of graft-versus-host responses after intestinal transplantation. Across the study: Uniformly, recipients were administered anti-thymocyte globulin induction with subsequent tacrolimus and steroids for two to three years. Whole-study results and caveats: Recipient bone marrow held GvH clones, some seen earlier in ileum or blood. An association linked early post-transplant HvG declines with peak circulating GvH clone levels.

The sequence derives from a human donor who was the organ donor for an intestinal transplant. Source: unstimulated CD8+ T cells sorted from spleen or lymph node cells, taken before transplant.

CDR3 amino acids: CASSQEVPGVPQETQYF. The CDR3 bases are TGCGCCAGCAGCCAAGAAGTCCCAGGGGTCCCTCAAGAGACCCAGTACTTC. V usage is TRBV4-1 and J usage is TRBJ2-5; D is perhaps TRBD1 (6 bases). The CDR3 loop spans 17 amino acids. Germline loops: CDR1 MGHRA, CDR2 YSYEKL. V was shortened by 0 bases and J by 2 bases, with 16 bases between the two germline ends.